This is a list of T cell receptor beta chains from one sample in a study of CD4 T cells in relation to SARS-CoV-2 and coronaviruses. The assay was immunoSEQ multiplex PCR, and TCRdb's table has in-frame clones only and misses some. The repertoire has tens of thousands of clones, roughly 88% of them found once; the top ten carry roughly 3%. The sequencing sample was made of memory CD4+ T cells from PBMCs. The receptors originated from an adult with COVID-19. Each CDR3 is given without its conserved first and last residue. Fields, in order: V gene, J gene, CDR3 length, CDR3 protein.

TRBV9,TRBJ2-7,13,ASSLVGAGADEQY
TRBV2,TRBJ1-2,12,ASSPAFGFYGYT
TRBV5-1,TRBJ2-3,15,ASSPRTSGSVTDTQY
TRBV18,TRBJ1-6,12,ASSPRMANSPLH
TRBV6-5,TRBJ1-2,10,ATLGTPYGYT
TRBV7-2,TRBJ1-1,14,ASSLTGTAMNTEAF
TRBV9,TRBJ2-3,15,ASSVGLAITSTDTQY
TRBV28,TRBJ1-5,12,ASSLIVSNQPQH
TRBV6-5,TRBJ1-2,13,ASRLGAGPNYGYT
TRBV5-1,TRBJ2-1,14,ASSLDYLLKWYEQF
TRBV18,TRBJ2-7,12,ASSTGTDSYEQY
TRBV7-2,TRBJ2-7,13,ASSLRGGPTYEQY
TRBV2,TRBJ2-1,15,ASSEVTLAGGPNEQF
TRBV19,TRBJ2-3,13,ASSIDWDSTDTQY
TRBV10-2,TRBJ2-7,15,ASSWGLAGAESAEQY
TRBV28,TRBJ2-3,13,ASSLWGARTDTQY
TRBV9,TRBJ1-5,13,ASSVEPQGNQPQH
TRBV7-9,TRBJ2-5,13,ASSFWDRDAETQY
TRBV11-2,TRBJ2-7,13,ASSSTGGGSYEQY
TRBV9,TRBJ1-4,13,ASSPGTGEHEKLF
TRBV5-4,TRBJ2-4,12,ASSWAGTENIQY
TRBV18,TRBJ2-6,12,ASSETSGANVLT
TRBV11-1,TRBJ2-1,10,ASSLNYNEQF
TRBV5-4,TRBJ1-6,13,ASSRDRANNSPLH
TRBV5-4,TRBJ2-1,12,ASSLPGRSNEQF
TRBV29-1,TRBJ2-5,12,SVYRGPPRETQY
TRBV4-1,TRBJ2-3,15,ASSQGLRRRSTDTQY
TRBV6-5,TRBJ1-1,12,ASARDRLNTEAF